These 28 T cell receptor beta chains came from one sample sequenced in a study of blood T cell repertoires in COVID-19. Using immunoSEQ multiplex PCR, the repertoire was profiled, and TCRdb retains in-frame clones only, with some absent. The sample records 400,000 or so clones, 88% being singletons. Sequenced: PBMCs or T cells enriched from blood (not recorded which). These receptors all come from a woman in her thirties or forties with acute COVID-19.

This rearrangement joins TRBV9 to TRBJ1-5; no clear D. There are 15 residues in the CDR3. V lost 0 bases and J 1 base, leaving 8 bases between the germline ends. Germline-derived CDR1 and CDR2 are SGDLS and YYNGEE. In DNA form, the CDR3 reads TGTGCCAGCAGCGTAGCAGGCCAAAGCAATCAGCCCCAGCATTTT. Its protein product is CASSVAGQSNQPQHF.

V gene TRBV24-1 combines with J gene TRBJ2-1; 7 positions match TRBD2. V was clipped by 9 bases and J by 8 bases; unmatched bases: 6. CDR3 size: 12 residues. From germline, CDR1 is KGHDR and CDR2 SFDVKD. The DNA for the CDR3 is TGTGCCACCGAAGGACTAGGGTATGAGCAGTTCTTC. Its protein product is CATEGLGYEQFF.

Written as DNA, the CDR3 is TGTGCCAGCCGGCGGGCGGGGGATCAGGCAGATACGCAGTATTTT. Encoded protein: CASRRAGDQADTQYF. V is TRBV19 and J is TRBJ2-3, with 7 nucleotides matching TRBD2. The CDR3 consists of 15 residues. Germline-derived CDR1 and CDR2 are LNHDA and SQIVND (reference sequence). The junction had 13 bases not matched to a gene; V was cut back by 9 bases and J by 4 bases. The full variable domain, in which reference TRBV19 and TRBJ2-3 provide the parts outside the CDR3, is DGGITQSPKYLFRKEGQNVTLSCEQNLNHDAMYWYRQDPGQGLRLIYYSQIVNDFQKGDIAEGYSVSREKKESFPLTVTSAQKNPTAFYLCASRRAGDQADTQYFGPGTRLTVL.

The CDR3 DNA reads TGTGCCAGCAGCTCAGGGTATTCACGCGGCTACACCTTC. Translation: CASSSGYSRGYTF. The rearrangement joins TRBV7-2 to TRBJ1-2; TRBD1 is a possible D gene (5 bases). V lost 4 bases to trimming and J lost 8 bases, with 14 bases between them. This CDR3 comprises 13 residues. Germline V gene sequence: CDR1 SGHTA, CDR2 FQGNSA. Using reference TRBV7-2 and TRBJ1-2 for the parts outside the CDR3, the full variable domain is GAGVSQSPSNKVTEKGKDVELRCDPISGHTALYWYRQSLGQGLEFLIYFQGNSAPDKSGLPSDRFSAERTGGSVSTLTIQRTQQEDSAVYLCASSSGYSRGYTFGSGTRLTVV.

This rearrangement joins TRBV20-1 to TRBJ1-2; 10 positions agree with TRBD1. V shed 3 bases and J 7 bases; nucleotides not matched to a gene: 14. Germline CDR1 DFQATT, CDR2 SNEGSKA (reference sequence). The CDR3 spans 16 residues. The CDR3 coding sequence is TGCAGTGCTAGTATGCCGCGACAGGGGGCATCTGGTGGCTACACCTTC. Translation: CSASMPRQGASGGYTF.

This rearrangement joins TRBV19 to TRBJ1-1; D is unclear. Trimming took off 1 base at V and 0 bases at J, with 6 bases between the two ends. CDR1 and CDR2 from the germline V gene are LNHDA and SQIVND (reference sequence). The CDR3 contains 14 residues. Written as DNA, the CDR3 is TGTGCCAGTAGTATAGGTCATGTGAACACTGAAGCTTTCTTT. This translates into CASSIGHVNTEAFF.

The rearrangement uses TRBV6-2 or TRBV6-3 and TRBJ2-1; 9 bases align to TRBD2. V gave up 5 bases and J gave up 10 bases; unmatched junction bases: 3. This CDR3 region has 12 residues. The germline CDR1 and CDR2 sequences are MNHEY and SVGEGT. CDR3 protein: CASSPTSGEQFF. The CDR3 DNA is TGTGCCAGCAGTCCAACTAGCGGGGAGCAGTTCTTC.

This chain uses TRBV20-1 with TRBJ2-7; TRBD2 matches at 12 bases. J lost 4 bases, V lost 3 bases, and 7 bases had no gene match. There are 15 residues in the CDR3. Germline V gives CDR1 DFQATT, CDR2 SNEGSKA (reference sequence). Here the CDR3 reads CSASVGLAGRYEQYF. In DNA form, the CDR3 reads TGCAGTGCTAGTGTAGGACTAGCGGGGCGTTACGAGCAGTACTTC.

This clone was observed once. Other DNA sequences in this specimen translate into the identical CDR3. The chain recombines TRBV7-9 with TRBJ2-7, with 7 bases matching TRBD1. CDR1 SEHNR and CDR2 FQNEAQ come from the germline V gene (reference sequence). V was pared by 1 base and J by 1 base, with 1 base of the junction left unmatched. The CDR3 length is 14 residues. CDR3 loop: CASSLGDSSYEQYF. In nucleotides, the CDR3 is TGTGCCAGCAGCTTAGGGGACAGTTCCTACGAGCAGTACTTC.

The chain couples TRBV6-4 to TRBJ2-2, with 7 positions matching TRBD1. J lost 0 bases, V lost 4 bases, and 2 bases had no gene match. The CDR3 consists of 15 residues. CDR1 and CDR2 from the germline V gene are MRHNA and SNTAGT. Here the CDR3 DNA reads TGTGCCAGCAGTGCGCAGGGGGCGAACACCGGGGAGCTGTTTTTT. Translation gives CASSAQGANTGELFF.

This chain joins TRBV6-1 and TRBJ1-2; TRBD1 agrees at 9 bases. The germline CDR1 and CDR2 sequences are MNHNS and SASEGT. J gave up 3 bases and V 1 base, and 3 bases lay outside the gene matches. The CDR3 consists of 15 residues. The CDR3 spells CASSEGWDRDYGYTF. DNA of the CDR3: TGTGCCAGCAGTGAAGGATGGGACAGGGACTATGGCTACACCTTC.

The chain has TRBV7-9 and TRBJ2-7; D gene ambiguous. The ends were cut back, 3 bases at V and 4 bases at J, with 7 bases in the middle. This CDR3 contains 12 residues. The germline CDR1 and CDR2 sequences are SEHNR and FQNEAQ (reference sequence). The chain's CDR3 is CASSFTDYEQYF. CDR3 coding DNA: TGTGCCAGCAGCTTTACAGATTACGAGCAGTACTTC.

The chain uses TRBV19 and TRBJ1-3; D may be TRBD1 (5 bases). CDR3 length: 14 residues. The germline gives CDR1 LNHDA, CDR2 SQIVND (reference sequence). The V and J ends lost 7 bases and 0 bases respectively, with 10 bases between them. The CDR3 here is CASTRQSSGNTIYF. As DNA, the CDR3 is TGTGCCAGTACCCGACAGTCCTCTGGAAACACCATATATTTT.

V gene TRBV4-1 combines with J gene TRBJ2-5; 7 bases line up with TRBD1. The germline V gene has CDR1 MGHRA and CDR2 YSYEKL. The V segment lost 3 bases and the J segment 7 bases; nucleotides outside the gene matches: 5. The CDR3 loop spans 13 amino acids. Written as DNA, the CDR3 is TGCGCCAGCAGCCAGACAGGGCTAGGGACCCAGTACTTC. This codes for CASSQTGLGTQYF.

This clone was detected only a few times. In DNA, the CDR3 is TGTGCCAGCAGCTTGGCGCGGGAGACTGAAGCTTTCTTT. It yields the protein CASSLARETEAFF. The chain is built from TRBV5-4 and TRBJ1-1; unclear D gene. Trimming took off 0 bases at V and 5 bases at J, with 8 bases between the two ends. This CDR3 comprises 13 residues. Germline lookup yields CDR1 SGHNT and CDR2 YYREEE (reference sequence). The variable domain in full, with the rest retrieved from reference TRBV5-4 and TRBJ1-1, is ETGVTQSPTHLIKTRGQQVTLRCSSQSGHNTVSWYQQALGQGPQFIFQYYREEENGRGNFPPRFSGLQFPNYSSELNVNALELDDSALYLCASSLARETEAFFGQGTRLTVV.

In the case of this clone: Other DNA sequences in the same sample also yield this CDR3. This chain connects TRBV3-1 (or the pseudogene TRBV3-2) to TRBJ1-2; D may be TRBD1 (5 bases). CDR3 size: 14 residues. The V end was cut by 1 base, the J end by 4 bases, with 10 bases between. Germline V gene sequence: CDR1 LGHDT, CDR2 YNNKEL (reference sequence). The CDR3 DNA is TGTGCCAGCAGCCAAGGGCAGGGAATCTATGGCTACACCTTC. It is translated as CASSQGQGIYGYTF.

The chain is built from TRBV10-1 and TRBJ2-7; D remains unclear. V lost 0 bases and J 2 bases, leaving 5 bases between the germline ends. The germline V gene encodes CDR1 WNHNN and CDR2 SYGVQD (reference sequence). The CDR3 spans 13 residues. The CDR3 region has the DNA TGCGCCAGCAGTGAGTCTTCAACCTACGAGCAGTACTTC. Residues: CASSESSTYEQYF.

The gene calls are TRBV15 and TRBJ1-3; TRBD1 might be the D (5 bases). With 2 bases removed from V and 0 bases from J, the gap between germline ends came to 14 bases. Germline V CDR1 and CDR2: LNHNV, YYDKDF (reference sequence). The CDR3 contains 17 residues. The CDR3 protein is CATSRWTLDDSGNTIYF. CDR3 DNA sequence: TGTGCCACCAGCAGATGGACACTTGACGACTCTGGAAACACCATATATTTT. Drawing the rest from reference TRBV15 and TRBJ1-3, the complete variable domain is DAMVIQNPRYQVTQFGKPVTLSCSQTLNHNVMYWYQQKSSQAPKLLFHYYDKDFNNEADTPDNFQSRRPNTSFCFLDIRSPGLGDTAMYLCATSRWTLDDSGNTIYFGEGSWLTVV.

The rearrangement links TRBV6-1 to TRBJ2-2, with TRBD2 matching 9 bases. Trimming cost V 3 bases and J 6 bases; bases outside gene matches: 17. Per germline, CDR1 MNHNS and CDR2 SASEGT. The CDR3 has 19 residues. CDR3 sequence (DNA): TGTGCCAGCAGTGACCCCACGCGAGTAGCGGGGGTTTACGCCGGGGAGCTGTTTTTT. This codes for CASSDPTRVAGVYAGELFF.

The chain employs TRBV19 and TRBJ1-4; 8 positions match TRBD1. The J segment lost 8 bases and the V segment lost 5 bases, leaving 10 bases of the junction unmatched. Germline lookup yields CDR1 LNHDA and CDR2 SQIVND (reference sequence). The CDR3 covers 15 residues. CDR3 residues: CASSFSRTGKEKLFF. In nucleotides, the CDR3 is TGTGCCAGTAGTTTCTCGCGGACAGGGAAGGAAAAACTGTTTTTT.

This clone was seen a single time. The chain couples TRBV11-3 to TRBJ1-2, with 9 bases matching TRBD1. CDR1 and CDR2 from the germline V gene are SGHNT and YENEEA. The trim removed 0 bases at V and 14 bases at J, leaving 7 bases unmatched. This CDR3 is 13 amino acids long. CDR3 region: CASSLEGDRGKTF. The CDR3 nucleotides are TGTGCCAGCAGCTTAGAGGGCGACAGGGGGAAGACCTTC.

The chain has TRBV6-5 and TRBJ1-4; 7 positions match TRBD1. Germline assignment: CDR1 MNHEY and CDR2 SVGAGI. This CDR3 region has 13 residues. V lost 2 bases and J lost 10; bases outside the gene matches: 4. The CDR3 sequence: CASSYERGRKLFF. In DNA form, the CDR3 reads TGTGCCAGCAGTTACGAGAGGGGGCGAAAACTGTTTTTT.

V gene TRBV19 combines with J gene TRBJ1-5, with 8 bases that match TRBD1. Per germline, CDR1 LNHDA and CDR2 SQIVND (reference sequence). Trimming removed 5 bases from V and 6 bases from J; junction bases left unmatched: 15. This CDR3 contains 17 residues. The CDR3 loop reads CASSQPTAAGGGQPQHF. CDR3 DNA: TGTGCCAGTAGTCAACCGACTGCGGCAGGGGGCGGTCAGCCCCAGCATTTT.

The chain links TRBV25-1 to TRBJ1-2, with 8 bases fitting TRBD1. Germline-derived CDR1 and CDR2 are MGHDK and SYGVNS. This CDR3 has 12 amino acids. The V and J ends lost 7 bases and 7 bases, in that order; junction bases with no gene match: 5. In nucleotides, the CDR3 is TGTGCCAGCACGACAGGGGCAGGTGGCTACACCTTC. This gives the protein CASTTGAGGYTF.

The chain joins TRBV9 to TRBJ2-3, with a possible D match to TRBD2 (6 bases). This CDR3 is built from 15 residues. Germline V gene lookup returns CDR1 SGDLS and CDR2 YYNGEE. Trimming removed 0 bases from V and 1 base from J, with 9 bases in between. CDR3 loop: CASSVDQRGTDTQYF. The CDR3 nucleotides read TGTGCCAGCAGCGTAGACCAGCGGGGCACAGATACGCAGTATTTT. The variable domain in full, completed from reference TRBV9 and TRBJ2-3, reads DSGVTQTPKHLITATGQRVTLRCSPRSGDLSVYWYQQSLDQGLQFLIQYYNGEERAKGNILERFSAQQFPDLHSELNLSSLELGDSALYFCASSVDQRGTDTQYFGPGTRLTVL.

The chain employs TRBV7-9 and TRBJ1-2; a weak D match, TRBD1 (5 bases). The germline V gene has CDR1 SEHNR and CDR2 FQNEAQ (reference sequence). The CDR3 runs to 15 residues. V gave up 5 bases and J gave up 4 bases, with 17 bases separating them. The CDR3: CASSRGGTQLYGYTF. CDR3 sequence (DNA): TGTGCCAGCAGCCGAGGAGGGACGCAACTCTATGGCTACACCTTC. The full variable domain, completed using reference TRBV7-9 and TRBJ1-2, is DTGVSQNPRHKITKRGQNVTFRCDPISEHNRLYWYRQTLGQGPEFLTYFQNEAQLEKSRLLSDRFSAERPKGSFSTLEIQRTEQGDSAMYLCASSRGGTQLYGYTFGSGTRLTVV.

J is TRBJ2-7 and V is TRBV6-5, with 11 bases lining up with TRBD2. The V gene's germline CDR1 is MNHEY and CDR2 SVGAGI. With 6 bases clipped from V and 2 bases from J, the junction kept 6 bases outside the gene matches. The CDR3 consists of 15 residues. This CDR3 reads CASRLAGAPAYEQYF. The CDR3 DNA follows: TGTGCCAGCAGACTAGCGGGGGCCCCCGCCTACGAGCAGTACTTC.

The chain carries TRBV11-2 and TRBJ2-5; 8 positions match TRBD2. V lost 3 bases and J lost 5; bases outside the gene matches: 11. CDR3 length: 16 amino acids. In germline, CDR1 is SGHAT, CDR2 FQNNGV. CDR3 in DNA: TGTGCCAGCAGCTTTCTCCGCGGGGGGATCAGGGAGACCCAGTACTTC. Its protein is CASSFLRGGIRETQYF.